A selection of T cell receptor beta chains follows, all from one sample in a study of T cell responses to AZD1222 COVID-19 vaccine. Method: immunoSEQ multiplex PCR; TCRdb's copy keeps in-frame clones and lacks some. This repertoire shows under 130,000 clones, roughly 91% found once; its top ten account for 45%. Sequencing was performed on peripheral blood, taken on day 0 of AZD1222 vaccination. These receptors were taken from an adult in good health. CDR3s include the opening cysteine and the closing phenylalanine or tryptophan. The D gene is left open where the match is weak. The size entry is marked missing in some rows and otherwise reads once, few, many or a size class.

>TRBJ1-5|15|-|-|TRBV19
TGTGCCAGTAGAATCCCGGGCGCAGGGAATCAGCCCCAGCATTTT
CASRIPGAGNQPQHF
>TRBJ2-2|11|-|-|TRBV29-1
TGCAGCGGCTATGACACCGGGGAGCTGTTTTTT
CSGYDTGELFF
>TRBJ2-1|18|-|-|TRBV5-1
TGCGCCAGCAGCTTCTCTTCTCCTAGTGCGGGGACCTACAATGAGCAGTTCTTC
CASSFSSPSAGTYNEQFF
>TRBJ1-1|13|-|-|TRBV25-1
TGTGCCAGCAGTGGGTTGGGGAACACTGAAGCTTTCTTT
CASSGLGNTEAFF
>TRBJ2-6|17|once|TRBD1|TRBV4-1
TGCGCCAGCAGCCTGGGACAGGGGTCGTCTGGGGCCAACGTCCTGACTTTC
CASSLGQGSSGANVLTF
>TRBJ2-5|16|-|TRBD2|TRBV5-4
TGTGCCAGCAGCTTGGGGACTAGCGGGATCCAAGAGACCCAGTACTTC
CASSLGTSGIQETQYF
>TRBJ1-6|15|-|-|TRBV30
TGTGCCTGGAACGGAAGGGGCTCCTATAATTCACCCCTCCACTTT
CAWNGRGSYNSPLHF
>TRBJ1-2|13|-|-|TRBV18
TGTGCCAGCTCACAGGGCAGGGGCTATGGCTACACCTTC
CASSQGRGYGYTF
>TRBJ1-4|16|once|-|TRBV3-1/TRBV3-2
TGTGCCAGCAGCCCCGGACAGTTGGGCTACGACGGAAAACTGTTTTTT
CASSPGQLGYDGKLFF
>TRBJ2-5|15|-|-|TRBV11-2
TGTGCCAGCAGCTTATTAGATATGGGGGAAGAGACCCAGTACTTC
CASSLLDMGEETQYF
>TRBJ2-2|18|-|-|TRBV7-9
TGTGCCAGCAGCTCAATCCTGTCCCAGGGTGGATACACCGGGGAGCTGTTTTTT
CASSSILSQGGYTGELFF
>TRBJ2-1|15|-|-|TRBV7-2
TGTGCCAGCAGACCTACAGGGGGGGTTTACAATGAGCAGTTCTTC
CASRPTGGVYNEQFF
>TRBJ1-2|13|once|TRBD1|TRBV28
TGTGCCAGCAGTGTTACAGGGGGCTATGGCTACACCTTC
CASSVTGGYGYTF
>TRBJ2-1|15|-|TRBD2|TRBV7-2
TGTGCCAGCAGCCTTCAGACTAGCGGATACAATGAGCAGTTCTTC
CASSLQTSGYNEQFF
>TRBJ2-1|12|-|-|TRBV18
TGTGCCAGCTCACCGCCTAGCGATGAGCAGTTCTTC
CASSPPSDEQFF
>TRBJ1-6|16|once|-|TRBV27
TGTGCCAGCAGTTTATCGGTCAGGGAGTATAATTCACCCCTCCACTTT
CASSLSVREYNSPLHF
>TRBJ1-6|16|few|TRBD1|TRBV15
TGTGCCACCAGCAGAGATCGGACAGGGGCTGGTTCACCCCTCCACTTT
CATSRDRTGAGSPLHF
>TRBJ2-3|18|-|TRBD2|TRBV4-1
TGCGCCAGCAGCCAAGCGGGACTTGCGGGAGGCAGCACAGATACGCAGTATTTT
CASSQAGLAGGSTDTQYF
>TRBJ2-2|17|-|TRBD2|TRBV5-1
TGCGCCAGCAGCGGTGGGGGGCTAGCGGGAGCCGGCGGGGAGCTGTTTTTT
CASSGGGLAGAGGELFF
>TRBJ1-3|17|-|TRBD1|TRBV7-2
TGTGCCAGCAGCTATGGGAGGCAGGGGGCAGGTGGAAACACCATATATTTT
CASSYGRQGAGGNTIYF
>TRBJ2-1|12|-|-|TRBV7-2
TGTGCCAGCAGCTTAGCGGTGCGAGAGCAGTTCTTC
CASSLAVREQFF
>TRBJ1-6|14|-|-|TRBV27
TGTGCCAGCAGTTTTCTACAGCCAAATTCACCCCTCCACTTT
CASSFLQPNSPLHF
>TRBJ2-5|13|-|-|TRBV3-1/TRBV3-2
TGTGCCAGCAGCCAAGGGACAGAAGAGACCCAGTACTTC
CASSQGTEETQYF
>TRBJ1-1|13|-|-|TRBV28
TGTGCCAGCAGCTCCGCAGCGAACACTGAAGCTTTCTTT
CASSSAANTEAFF
>TRBJ2-7|14|-|-|TRBV10-3
TGTGCCATCAGTGAGGCACAGGGTGGCTACGAGCAGTACTTC
CAISEAQGGYEQYF
>TRBJ2-1|14|once|TRBD2|TRBV10-3
TGTGCCATCAGTGAAACTAGCGGGAACAATGAGCAGTTCTTC
CAISETSGNNEQFF
>TRBJ2-5|13|-|-|TRBV6-5
TGTGCCAGCAGTCCCAGGGGCCAAGAGACCCAGTACTTC
CASSPRGQETQYF
>TRBJ2-7|15|once|-|TRBV6-5
TGTGCCAGCAGTCTGGGACCAGGGAGCTCCTACGAGCAGTACTTC
CASSLGPGSSYEQYF
>TRBJ1-1|16|-|-|TRBV6-5
TGTGCCAGCAGTTACTCGGCCGGACGGGGACTCTGGGAAGCTTTCTTT
CASSYSAGRGLWEAFF
>TRBJ2-7|14|-|-|TRBV18
TGTGCCAGCTCATACCGGGACAAGGGCTACGAGCAGTACTTC
CASSYRDKGYEQYF
>TRBJ2-1|16|-|TRBD1|TRBV24-1
TGTGCCACCAGTGGTGTAGGGACAGGGGCACGGTATGAGCAGTTCTTC
CATSGVGTGARYEQFF
>TRBJ2-7|11|-|-|TRBV20-1
TGCAGTGCTGGGGGGCCCAGGGAGCAGTACTTC
CSAGGPREQYF
>TRBJ1-2|12|-|-|TRBV19
TGTGCCAGTAAAACAGGGTTGCATGGCTACACCTTC
CASKTGLHGYTF
>TRBJ2-1|15|few|-|TRBV28
TGTGCCAGCAACGGTGTGCTAGGTTCCTACAATGAGCAGTTCTTC
CASNGVLGSYNEQFF
>TRBJ2-7|13|few|-|TRBV5-1
TGCGCCAGCGCGGGACAGAACCCCAGCGAGCAGTACTTC
CASAGQNPSEQYF
>TRBJ2-1|13|-|-|TRBV2
TGTGCCAGCGGCCAGCGGAACTACAATGAGCAGTTCTTC
CASGQRNYNEQFF
>TRBJ2-5|15|-|TRBD1|TRBV30
TGTGCCTGGAGTGTAGCCGGGACAGCACAAGAGACCCAGTACTTC
CAWSVAGTAQETQYF
>TRBJ2-1|14|-|-|TRBV18
TGTGCCAGCTCACCCCTATCGGAAATCAATGAGCAGTTCTTC
CASSPLSEINEQFF
>TRBJ1-4|16|-|TRBD1|TRBV28
TGTGCCAGCAGTTTCCGCGGGACAGGGGGCTTTGAAAAACTGTTTTTT
CASSFRGTGGFEKLFF
>TRBJ2-1|13|-|-|TRBV6-2/TRBV6-3
TGTGCCAGCGGCCCTCCTGACGACAATGAGCAGTTCTTC
CASGPPDDNEQFF
>TRBJ1-3|16|-|TRBD1|TRBV7-8
TGTGCCAGCAGCTTAGTGGGACAGCTCTCTGGAAACACCATATATTTT
CASSLVGQLSGNTIYF
>TRBJ2-1|17|-|-|TRBV9
TGTGCCAGCAGCGTAGATAGGCGACTAGAGGGAAGAAATGAGCAGTTCTTC
CASSVDRRLEGRNEQFF